The 28 T cell receptor beta chains given below trace back to one sample, sequenced in a study of PD-1 blockade in classical Hodgkin lymphoma. Profiling relied on immunoSEQ multiplex PCR, and the TCRdb table lists in-frame clones only, not all of them. The sample shows 130,000 to 150,000 clones, about 78% of them seen only once. Each patient experienced a relapse that followed autologous stem cell transplantation, and brentuximab vedotin exposure varied. This specimen consisted of peripheral blood mononuclear cells (PBMCs), obtained before the second cycle of nivolumab. The receptor set was obtained from a human donor with classical Hodgkin lymphoma.

The chain employs TRBV29-1 and TRBJ2-7; TRBD1 matches 10 bases. The CDR3 runs to 13 residues. V lost 8 bases to trimming and J lost 2 bases; unmatched junction nucleotides: 6. CDR1 and CDR2 (germline): SQVTM, ANQGSEA. The chain's CDR3 is CSFRQGAAYEQYF. In nucleotides, the CDR3 is TGCAGCTTCCGACAGGGGGCGGCCTACGAGCAGTACTTC.

The chain is built from TRBV19 and TRBJ2-1, with 7 bases that match TRBD1. Germline-derived CDR1 and CDR2 are LNHDA and SQIVND (reference sequence). The V and J ends lost 6 bases and 9 bases, in that order; junction bases with no gene match: 8. The CDR3 has 13 amino acids. Here the CDR3 reads CASRLQGHGEQFF. The CDR3, as DNA: TGTGCCAGTAGGTTACAGGGGCACGGTGAGCAGTTCTTC. Based on the CDR3 plus reference TRBV19 and TRBJ2-1, the full variable domain is DGGITQSPKYLFRKEGQNVTLSCEQNLNHDAMYWYRQDPGQGLRLIYYSQIVNDFQKGDIAEGYSVSREKKESFPLTVTSAQKNPTAFYLCASRLQGHGEQFFGPGTRLTVL.

The table lists this clone with a few counts. The genes are TRBV10-1 and TRBJ2-3; 10 positions match TRBD2. This CDR3 comprises 18 residues. V lost 7 bases to trimming and J lost 5 bases; unmatched junction nucleotides: 18. Germline loops: CDR1 WNHNN, CDR2 SYGVQD (reference sequence). The DNA of the CDR3 is TGCGCCAGCACTCAGGGACCTAGCGGGAGTCGAGTGAGAGATACGCAGTATTTT. This gives the protein CASTQGPSGSRVRDTQYF.

The chain couples TRBV7-6 to TRBJ1-2; the match to TRBD1 covers 7 bases. This CDR3 is built from 17 residues. Germline loops: CDR1 SGHVS, CDR2 FNYEAQ. The V gene end was trimmed by 0 bases and the J gene end by 0 bases; junction bases not matched to a gene: 7. The chain's CDR3 is CASSLAGTADPNYGYTF. The CDR3 DNA is TGTGCCAGCAGCTTAGCCGGGACAGCAGACCCTAACTATGGCTACACCTTC. The full variable domain, rest sourced from reference TRBV7-6 and TRBJ1-2, is GAGVSQSPRYKVTKRGQDVALRCDPISGHVSLYWYRQALGQGPEFLTYFNYEAQQDKSGLPNDRFSAERPEGSISTLTIQRTEQRDSAMYRCASSLAGTADPNYGYTFGSGTRLTVV.

This clone was observed a single time. This chain uses TRBV29-1 with TRBJ2-2, with 8 bases aligning to TRBD1. Germline V gene lookup returns CDR1 SQVTM and CDR2 ANQGSEA. CDR3 length: 15 amino acids. J was trimmed by 2 bases and V by 5 bases; bases with no gene match: 7. CDR3 amino acids: CSVLETGANTGELFF. CDR3 coding DNA: TGCAGCGTTCTGGAGACAGGGGCTAACACCGGGGAGCTGTTTTTT.

The gene calls are TRBV7-9 and TRBJ2-4; a weak D match, TRBD2 (5 bases). Germline V lookup: CDR1 SEHNR, CDR2 FQNEAQ (reference sequence). The ends were cut back, 5 bases at V and 0 bases at J, with 14 bases in the middle. The CDR3 covers 16 residues. Here the CDR3 reads CASSPRLLPAKNIQYF. CDR3 sequence (DNA): TGTGCCAGCAGCCCACGACTACTTCCAGCCAAAAACATTCAGTACTTC.

This clone was counted once. This chain connects TRBV2 to TRBJ2-5; D unclear. Trimming stripped 6 bases from V and 3 bases from J, with 8 bases between. The CDR3 covers 12 residues. Germline V lookup: CDR1 SNHLY, CDR2 FYNNEI. CDR3 nucleotides: TGTGCCAGCAGCCTAGTGGAAGAGACCCAGTACTTC. This gives the protein CASSLVEETQYF.

The gene calls are TRBV21-1 and TRBJ2-7. TRBV21-1 represents a pseudogene. There are 14 residues in the CDR3. Here the CDR3 DNA reads TGTGCCAGCAGCAAAGAGGAAACCGGAATTGAGCAGTACTTC. Protein: CASSKEETGIEQYF.

This clone was found many times. This sample includes further DNA sequences coding for the same CDR3. This chain joins TRBV19 and TRBJ1-5, with TRBD1 as a possible D gene (6 bases). This CDR3 has 15 residues. V was clipped by 3 bases and J by 0 bases, with 9 bases between them. Germline-derived CDR1 and CDR2 are LNHDA and SQIVND (reference sequence). CDR3 bases: TGTGCCAGTAGTATCAGGGGAAATAGCAATCAGCCCCAGCATTTT. The encoded protein is CASSIRGNSNQPQHF.

The chain uses TRBV6-5 and TRBJ1-2; no firm D call. This CDR3 contains 13 residues. The V gene's germline CDR1 is MNHEY and CDR2 SVGAGI. V lost 0 bases to trimming and J lost 4 bases, with 6 bases between them. In DNA form, the CDR3 reads TGTGCCAGCAGTTACTCCCCCCTCTATGGCTACACCTTC. This encodes CASSYSPLYGYTF.

The J gene is TRBJ1-5, the V gene TRBV19; possible D gene TRBD1, 5 bases. CDR3 length: 16 residues. The V gene's germline CDR1 is LNHDA and CDR2 SQIVND (reference sequence). The V end was cut by 1 base, the J end by 0 bases, with 10 bases between. The CDR3 loop is CASSIGGTASNQPQHF. In nucleotides, the CDR3 is TGTGCCAGTAGTATAGGTGGGACGGCTAGCAATCAGCCCCAGCATTTT.

This clone was observed a single time. The chain has TRBV7-8 and TRBJ2-1; unclear D gene. CDR1 is SGHVS, CDR2 FQNEAQ, per germline. This CDR3 comprises 11 residues. The V and J ends lost 3 bases and 5 bases respectively, with 2 bases between them. The CDR3 is CASSFHNEQFF. The CDR3 DNA reads as TGTGCCAGCAGCTTCCACAATGAGCAGTTCTTC.

This clone showed up just once. This rearrangement joins TRBV7-3 to TRBJ2-1; possible D gene TRBD2, 7 bases. CDR3 length equals 15 residues. Germline CDR1 is SGHTA and CDR2 is FQGTGA. The V end lost 3 bases, the J end lost 3 bases, and 12 bases lay between the germline ends. The CDR3: CASSFNGGLYNEQFF. CDR3 in DNA: TGTGCCAGCAGCTTTAACGGGGGGCTCTACAATGAGCAGTTCTTC.

The rearrangement uses TRBV2 and TRBJ2-7, with a possible D match to TRBD1 (6 bases). This CDR3 has 14 residues. The V and J ends lost 7 bases and 2 bases respectively, with 15 bases between them. The germline V gene has CDR1 SNHLY and CDR2 FYNNEI. The CDR3 loop reads CASTSGVAPYEQYF. For the CDR3, the DNA is TGTGCCAGCACCTCAGGGGTAGCGCCCTACGAGCAGTACTTC.

The chain employs TRBV4-1 and TRBJ2-2; 9 bases align to TRBD2. The CDR3 contains 16 residues. Trimming removed 4 bases from V and 0 bases from J; junction bases left unmatched: 3. In germline, CDR1 is MGHRA, CDR2 YSYEKL. The CDR3 protein is CASSRGGAANTGELFF. The CDR3 DNA follows: TGCGCCAGCAGCCGCGGGGGGGCCGCGAACACCGGGGAGCTGTTTTTT.

The rearrangement joins TRBV5-1 to TRBJ1-2, with 11 positions matching TRBD1. V dropped 3 bases and J dropped 7; count of bases not matched to a gene: 17. The CDR3 covers 18 residues. From germline, CDR1 is SGHRS and CDR2 YFSETQ. The CDR3 DNA sequence: TGCGCCAGCAGCTCACCGTTGAGCGAAGGGACAGGGGGGGCTGGCTACACCTTC. It translates to CASSSPLSEGTGGAGYTF.

The chain combines TRBV7-2 with TRBJ1-2; D is uncertain. The CDR3 covers 15 residues. V dropped 2 bases and J dropped 2 bases, with 12 bases sitting between them. In germline, CDR1 is SGHTA, CDR2 FQGNSA. CDR3 bases: TGTGCCAGCAGCTTAATGTTGGGAACGAACTATGGCTACACCTTC. Translation gives CASSLMLGTNYGYTF.

This clone showed up just once. The genes are TRBV7-2 and TRBJ1-6, with D uncertain. This CDR3 has 11 amino acids. Trimming removed 3 bases from V and 15 bases from J, with 9 bases in between. Germline CDR1 is SGHTA and CDR2 is FQGNSA. CDR3 DNA sequence: TGTGCCAGCAGCTTGGGTTCTGGCCTCCACTTT. The encoded protein is CASSLGSGLHF.

The table lists this clone with a count of one. The chain is built from TRBV29-1 and TRBJ1-5; D is ambiguous. V lost 6 bases and J lost 0, with 9 bases in between. The length of the CDR3 is 13 residues. The germline gives CDR1 SQVTM, CDR2 ANQGSEA. The CDR3 nucleotides are TGCAGCGTCCGCGACAATAGCAATCAGCCCCAGCATTTT. This gives the protein CSVRDNSNQPQHF.

The chain employs TRBV6-4 and TRBJ2-1, with D possibly being TRBD1 (5 bases). This CDR3 comprises 15 residues. Germline values: CDR1 MRHNA, CDR2 SNTAGT. Trimming removed 3 bases from V and 4 bases from J, with 13 bases in between. CDR3 protein: CASSENRLGYNEQFF. The CDR3 coding sequence is TGTGCCAGCAGTGAAAACAGGCTGGGTTACAATGAGCAGTTCTTC.

V gene TRBV15 combines with J gene TRBJ1-3, with D perhaps matching TRBD1 (6 bases). There are 15 residues in the CDR3. The V end was cut by 5 bases, the J end by 0 bases, with 11 bases between. The germline CDR1 and CDR2 sequences are LNHNV and YYDKDF (reference sequence). For the CDR3, the DNA is TGTGCCACCAGCGAGAGAGGGGGCTCTGGAAACACCATATATTTT. Protein sequence: CATSERGGSGNTIYF.

The chain combines TRBV7-9 with TRBJ2-1, with D uncertain. Germline V lookup: CDR1 SEHNR, CDR2 FQNEAQ (reference sequence). Trimming took 4 bases from V and 10 from J, leaving 11 bases between them. CDR3 size: 12 residues. In DNA form, the CDR3 reads TGTGCCAGCAGCTCCCTTTTGGAGGAGCAGTTCTTC. Residues: CASSSLLEEQFF.

This chain joins TRBV9 and TRBJ1-3; D gene ambiguous. The germline gives CDR1 SGDLS, CDR2 YYNGEE. The CDR3 covers 18 residues. V dropped 0 bases and J dropped 4 bases, with 20 bases sitting between them. This CDR3 is CASSVDVWWEDEGNTIYF. The DNA for the CDR3 is TGTGCCAGCAGCGTAGATGTCTGGTGGGAGGATGAGGGAAACACCATATATTTT.

This clone was detected only a few times. The V call is TRBV30, the J call TRBJ2-5, with D perhaps assigned TRBD1 or TRBD2 (5 bases each). Germline CDR1 GTSNPN, CDR2 SVGIG (reference sequence). The CDR3 is made up of 11 amino acids. The ends were cut back, 7 bases at V and 5 bases at J, with 11 bases in the middle. The CDR3 spells CAYDEGETQYF. Written as DNA, the CDR3 is TGTGCCTACGACGAGGGGGAGACCCAGTACTTC.

This clone was seen only a few times. The J gene is TRBJ2-7, the V gene TRBV9; 10 nucleotides line up with TRBD2. Trimming took 3 bases from V and 2 from J; bases not matched to a gene: 5. CDR3 length equals 15 residues. CDR1 and CDR2 (germline): SGDLS, YYNGEE. As DNA, the CDR3 is TGTGCCAGCAGCGCCGGGACTAGCGCAACCTACGAGCAGTACTTC. Amino acids: CASSAGTSATYEQYF. The complete variable domain, with remaining parts taken from reference TRBV9 and TRBJ2-7, reads DSGVTQTPKHLITATGQRVTLRCSPRSGDLSVYWYQQSLDQGLQFLIQYYNGEERAKGNILERFSAQQFPDLHSELNLSSLELGDSALYFCASSAGTSATYEQYFGPGTRLTVT.

CDR3 in DNA: TGTGCCAGCAGAGAGACAAGCACAGATACGCAGTATTTT. Its translation: CASRETSTDTQYF. V usage is TRBV6-5 and J usage is TRBJ2-3; D is unclear. The CDR3 is made up of 13 amino acids. V lost 6 bases, J lost 0 bases, and 7 bases lay in between. From germline, CDR1 is MNHEY and CDR2 SVGAGI.

Note on this clone: The sample holds other DNA sequences that translate to the same CDR3. The rearrangement joins TRBV25-1 to TRBJ1-1, with D possibly being TRBD1 (6 bases). The germline V gene encodes CDR1 MGHDK and CDR2 SYGVNS. The CDR3 loop spans 15 amino acids. V was clipped by 4 bases and J by 0 bases, with 12 bases between them. The CDR3 reads CASSVLGGLNTEAFF. The CDR3 DNA follows: TGTGCCAGCAGTGTCCTGGGGGGGCTGAACACTGAAGCTTTCTTT.

The chain combines TRBV10-3 with TRBJ1-5; 8 bases align to TRBD1. The CDR3 sequence is 14 residues long. Losses at the gene ends were 8 bases for V and 2 bases for J; bases not matched to a gene: 5. CDR1 is ENHRY and CDR2 is SYGVKD in the germline V gene. The CDR3 here is CAIGQGGGNQPQHF. The CDR3 nucleotides are TGTGCCATCGGACAGGGAGGGGGCAATCAGCCCCAGCATTTT.